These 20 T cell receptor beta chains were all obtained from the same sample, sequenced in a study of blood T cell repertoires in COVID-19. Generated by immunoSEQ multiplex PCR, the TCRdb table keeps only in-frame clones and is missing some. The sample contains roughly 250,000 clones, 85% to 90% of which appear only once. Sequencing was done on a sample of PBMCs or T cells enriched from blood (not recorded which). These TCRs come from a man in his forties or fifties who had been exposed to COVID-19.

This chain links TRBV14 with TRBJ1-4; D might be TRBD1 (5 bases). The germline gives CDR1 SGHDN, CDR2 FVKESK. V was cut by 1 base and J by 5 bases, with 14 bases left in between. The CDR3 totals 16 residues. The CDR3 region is CASSQAWSAGNEKLFF. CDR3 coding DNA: TGTGCCAGCAGCCAAGCTTGGTCGGCAGGGAATGAAAAACTGTTTTTT.

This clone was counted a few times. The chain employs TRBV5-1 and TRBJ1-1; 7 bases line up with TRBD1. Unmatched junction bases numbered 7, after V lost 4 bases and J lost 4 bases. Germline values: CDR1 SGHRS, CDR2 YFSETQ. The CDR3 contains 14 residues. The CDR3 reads CASSGGTESTEAFF. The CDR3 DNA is TGCGCCAGCAGCGGAGGGACAGAGAGCACTGAAGCTTTCTTT. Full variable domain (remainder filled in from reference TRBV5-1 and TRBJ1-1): KAGVTQTPRYLIKTRGQQVTLSCSPISGHRSVSWYQQTPGQGLQFLFEYFSETQRNKGNFPGRFSGRQFSNSRSEMNVSTLELGDSALYLCASSGGTESTEAFFGQGTRLTVV.

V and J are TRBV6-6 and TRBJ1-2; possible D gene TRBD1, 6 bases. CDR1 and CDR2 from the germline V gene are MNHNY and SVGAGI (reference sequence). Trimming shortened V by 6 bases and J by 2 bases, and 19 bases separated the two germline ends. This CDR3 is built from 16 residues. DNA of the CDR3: TGTGCCAGCAGACCAGCAGGGGCCCTACCCAACTATGGCTACACCTTC. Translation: CASRPAGALPNYGYTF.

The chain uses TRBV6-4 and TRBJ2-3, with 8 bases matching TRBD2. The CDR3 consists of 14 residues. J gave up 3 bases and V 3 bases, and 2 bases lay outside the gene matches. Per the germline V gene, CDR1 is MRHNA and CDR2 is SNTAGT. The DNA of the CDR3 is TGTGCCAGCAGTGAGCGGGGGGAGACAGATACGCAGTATTTT. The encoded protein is CASSERGETDTQYF.

CDR3 sequence (DNA): TGCGCCAGCCAATTACAGGGGGGCGCCCACTATGGCTACACCTTC. Translating gives CASQLQGGAHYGYTF. This chain uses TRBV5-1 with TRBJ1-2; TRBD1 agrees at 8 bases. Germline V CDR1 and CDR2: SGHRS, YFSETQ. CDR3 length: 15 residues. The ends lost 7 bases at V and 3 bases at J; junction bases unmatched: 11.

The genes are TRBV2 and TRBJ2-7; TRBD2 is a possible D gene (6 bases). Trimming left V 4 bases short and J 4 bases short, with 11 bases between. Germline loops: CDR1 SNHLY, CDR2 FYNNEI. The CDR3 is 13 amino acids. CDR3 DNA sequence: TGTGCCAGCAGTGTAAGGAGGGTATACGAGCAGTACGTC. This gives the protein CASSVRRVYEQYV.

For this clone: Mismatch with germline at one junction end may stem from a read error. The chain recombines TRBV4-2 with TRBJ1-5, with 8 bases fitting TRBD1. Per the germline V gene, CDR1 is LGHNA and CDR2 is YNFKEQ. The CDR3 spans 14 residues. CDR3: CASSHAGGNQPQHF. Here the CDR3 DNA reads TGTGCCAGCAGCCATGCAGGGGGCAACCAGCCCCAGCATTTT.

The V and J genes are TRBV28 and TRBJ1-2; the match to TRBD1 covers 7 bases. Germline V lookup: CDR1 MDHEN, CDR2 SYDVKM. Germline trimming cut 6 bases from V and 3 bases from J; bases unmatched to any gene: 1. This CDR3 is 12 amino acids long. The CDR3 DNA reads TGTGCCAGCAGGGGGACAGACTATGGCTACACCTTC. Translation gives CASRGTDYGYTF.

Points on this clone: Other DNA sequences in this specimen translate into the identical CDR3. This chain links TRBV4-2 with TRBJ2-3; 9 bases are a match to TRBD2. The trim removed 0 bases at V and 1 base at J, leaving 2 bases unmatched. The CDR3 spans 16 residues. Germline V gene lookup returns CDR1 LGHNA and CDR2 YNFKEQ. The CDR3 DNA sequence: TGTGCCAGCAGCCAAGATTTAGCGGGGGGCACAGATACGCAGTATTTT. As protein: CASSQDLAGGTDTQYF.

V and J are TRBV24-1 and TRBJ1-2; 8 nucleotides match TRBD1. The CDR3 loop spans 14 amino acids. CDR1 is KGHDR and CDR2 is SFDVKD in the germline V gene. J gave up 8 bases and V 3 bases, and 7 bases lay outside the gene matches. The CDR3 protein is CATSDGRGLGGYTF. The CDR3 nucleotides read TGTGCCACCAGTGATGGCAGGGGGCTGGGGGGCTACACCTTC.

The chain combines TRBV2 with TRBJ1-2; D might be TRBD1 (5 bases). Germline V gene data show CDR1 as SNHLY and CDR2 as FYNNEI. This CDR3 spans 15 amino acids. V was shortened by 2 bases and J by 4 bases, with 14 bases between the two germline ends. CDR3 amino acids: CASSEIGGEGYGYTF. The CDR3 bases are TGTGCCAGCAGTGAAATTGGGGGGGAGGGCTATGGCTACACCTTC.

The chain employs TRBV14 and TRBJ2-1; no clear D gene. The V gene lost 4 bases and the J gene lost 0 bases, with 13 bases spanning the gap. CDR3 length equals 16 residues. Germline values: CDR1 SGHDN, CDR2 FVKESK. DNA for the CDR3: TGTGCCAGCAGCCTAGGAGTAAGAAGCTCCTACAATGAGCAGTTCTTC. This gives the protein CASSLGVRSSYNEQFF.

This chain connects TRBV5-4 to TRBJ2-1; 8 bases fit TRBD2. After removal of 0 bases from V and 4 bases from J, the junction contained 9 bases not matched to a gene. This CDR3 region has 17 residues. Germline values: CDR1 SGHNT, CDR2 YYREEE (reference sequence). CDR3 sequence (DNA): TGTGCCAGCAGCTTGGGAGGGGGGCTAGCGGGTTACAATGAGCAGTTCTTC. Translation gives CASSLGGGLAGYNEQFF.

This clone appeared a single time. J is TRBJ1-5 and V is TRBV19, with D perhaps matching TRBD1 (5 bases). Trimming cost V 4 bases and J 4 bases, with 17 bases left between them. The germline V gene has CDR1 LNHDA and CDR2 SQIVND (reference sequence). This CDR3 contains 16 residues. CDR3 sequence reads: CASSTPRQTRNQPQHF. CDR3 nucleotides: TGTGCCAGTAGTACCCCCCGACAGACGCGAAATCAGCCCCAGCATTTT.

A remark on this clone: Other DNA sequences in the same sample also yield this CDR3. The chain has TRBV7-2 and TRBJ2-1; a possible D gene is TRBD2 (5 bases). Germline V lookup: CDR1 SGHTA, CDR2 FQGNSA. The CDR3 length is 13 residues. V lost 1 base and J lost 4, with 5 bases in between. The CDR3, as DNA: TGTGCCAGCAGCTTAGGGGAGTACAATGAGCAGTTCTTC. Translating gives CASSLGEYNEQFF.

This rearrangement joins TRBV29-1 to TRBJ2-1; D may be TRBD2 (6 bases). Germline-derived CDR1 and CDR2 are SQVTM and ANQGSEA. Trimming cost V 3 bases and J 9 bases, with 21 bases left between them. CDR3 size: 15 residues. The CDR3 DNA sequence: TGCAGCGTTGAGGGTCGACTAGTACCCCAGGTTGAGCAGTTCTTC. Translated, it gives CSVEGRLVPQVEQFF.

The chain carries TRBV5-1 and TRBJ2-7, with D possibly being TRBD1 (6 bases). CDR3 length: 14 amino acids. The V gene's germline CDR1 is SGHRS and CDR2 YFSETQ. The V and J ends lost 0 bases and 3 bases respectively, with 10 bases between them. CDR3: CASSLGTDLYEQYF. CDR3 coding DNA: TGCGCCAGCAGCTTGGGGACAGATCTCTACGAGCAGTACTTC.

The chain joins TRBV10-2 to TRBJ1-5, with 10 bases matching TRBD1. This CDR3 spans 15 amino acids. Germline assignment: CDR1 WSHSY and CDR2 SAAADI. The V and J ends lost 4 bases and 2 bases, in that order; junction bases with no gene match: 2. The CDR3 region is CASSAGTGGNQPQHF. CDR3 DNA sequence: TGCGCCAGCAGTGCCGGGACAGGGGGCAATCAGCCCCAGCATTTT.

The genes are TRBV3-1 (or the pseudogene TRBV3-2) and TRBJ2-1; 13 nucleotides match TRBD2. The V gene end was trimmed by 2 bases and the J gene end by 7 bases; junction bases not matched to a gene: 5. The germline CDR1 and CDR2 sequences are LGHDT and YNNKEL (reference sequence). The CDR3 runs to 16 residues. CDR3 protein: CASSQPGLAGLNEQFF. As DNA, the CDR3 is TGTGCCAGCAGCCAACCGGGACTAGCGGGACTTAATGAGCAGTTCTTC.

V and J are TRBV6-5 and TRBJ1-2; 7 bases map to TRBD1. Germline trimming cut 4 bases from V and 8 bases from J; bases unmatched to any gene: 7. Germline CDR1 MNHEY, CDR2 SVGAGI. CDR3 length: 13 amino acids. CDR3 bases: TGTGCCAGCAGTTTCGACAGGGTTGGAGGCTACACCTTC. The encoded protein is CASSFDRVGGYTF.